The clone carrying this T cell receptor beta chain occurred many times. The data originate from a study of CD8+CD57+ T cells in acquired aplastic anemia. Study background: The study obtained an average of 3.2 ug of DNA from sorted CD4+ and CD8+ cells.

Investigators profiled TCR beta VDJ and CDR3 from genomic DNA template. TCRdb re-derived calls from the reads in MiXCR, one entry per CDR3 protein. The table records about 170,000 distinct CDR3 sequences, 35% to 55% of them present only once. This TCR was sampled from a human donor in good health. Sample: sorted CD4+, CD8+, or CD8+CD57+ T cells (not recorded which) from PBMCs.

The DNA for the CDR3 is TGTGCCAGCAGCTTACCCGGGACTAGCACCGGGGAGCTGTTTTTT. It specifies CASSLPGTSTGELFF. The J gene is TRBJ2-2, the V gene TRBV7-2; 8 bases fit TRBD2. Germline CDR1 is SGHTA and CDR2 is FQGNSA. CDR3 size: 15 residues. Losses at the gene ends were 2 bases for V and 4 bases for J; bases not matched to a gene: 3.